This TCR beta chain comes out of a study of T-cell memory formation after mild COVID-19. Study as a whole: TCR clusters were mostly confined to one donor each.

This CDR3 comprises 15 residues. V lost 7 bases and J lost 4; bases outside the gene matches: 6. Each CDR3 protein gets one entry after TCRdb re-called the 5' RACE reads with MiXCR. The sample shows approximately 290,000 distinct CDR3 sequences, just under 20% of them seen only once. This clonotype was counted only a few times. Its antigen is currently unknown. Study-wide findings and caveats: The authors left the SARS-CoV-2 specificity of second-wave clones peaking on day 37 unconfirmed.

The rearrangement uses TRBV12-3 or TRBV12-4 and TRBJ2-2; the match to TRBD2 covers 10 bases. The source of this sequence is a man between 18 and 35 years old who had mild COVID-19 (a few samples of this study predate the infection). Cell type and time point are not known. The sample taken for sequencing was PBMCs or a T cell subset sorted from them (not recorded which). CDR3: CASNPGLARTGELFF. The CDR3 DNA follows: TGTGCCAGCAACCCGGGACTAGCGCGCACCGGGGAGCTGTTTTTT.